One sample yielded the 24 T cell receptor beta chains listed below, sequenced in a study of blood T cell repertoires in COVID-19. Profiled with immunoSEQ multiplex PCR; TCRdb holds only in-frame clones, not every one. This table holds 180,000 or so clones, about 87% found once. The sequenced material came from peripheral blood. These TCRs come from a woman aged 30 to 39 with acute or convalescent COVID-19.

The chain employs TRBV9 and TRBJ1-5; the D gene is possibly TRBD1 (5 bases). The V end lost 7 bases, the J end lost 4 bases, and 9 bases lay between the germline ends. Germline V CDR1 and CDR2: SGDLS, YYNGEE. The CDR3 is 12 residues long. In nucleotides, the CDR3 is TGTGCCAGCGGGGAGGGGAATCAGCCCCAGCATTTT. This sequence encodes CASGEGNQPQHF.

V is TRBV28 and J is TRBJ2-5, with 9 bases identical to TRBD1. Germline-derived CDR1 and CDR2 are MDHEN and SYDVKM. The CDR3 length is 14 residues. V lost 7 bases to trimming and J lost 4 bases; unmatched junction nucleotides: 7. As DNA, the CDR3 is TGTGCCAGCATTACCGGACAGGGGAGAGAGACCCAGTACTTC. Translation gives CASITGQGRETQYF.

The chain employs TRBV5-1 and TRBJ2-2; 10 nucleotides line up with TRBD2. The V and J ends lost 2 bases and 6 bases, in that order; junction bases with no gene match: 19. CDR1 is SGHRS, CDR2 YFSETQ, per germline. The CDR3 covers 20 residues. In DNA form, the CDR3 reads TGCGCCAGCAGCTTTAGGAGCCTGGCGGGTCTAGCGGGAGACTCCGGGGAGCTGTTTTTT. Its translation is CASSFRSLAGLAGDSGELFF.

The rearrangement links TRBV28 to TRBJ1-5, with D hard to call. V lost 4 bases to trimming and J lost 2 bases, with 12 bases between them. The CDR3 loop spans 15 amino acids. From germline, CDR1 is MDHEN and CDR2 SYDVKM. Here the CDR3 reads CASSSYIVGNQPQHF. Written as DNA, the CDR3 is TGTGCCAGCAGTTCCTATATCGTAGGCAATCAGCCCCAGCATTTT.

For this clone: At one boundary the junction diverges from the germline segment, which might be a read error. In nucleotides, the CDR3 is TGTGCCAGCACCGGCAGACAGGGACTCAGTCATTTT. As protein: CASTGRQGLSHF. V gene TRBV28 combines with J gene TRBJ2-3, with a weak D call TRBD1 (7 bases). This CDR3 is built from 12 residues. CDR1 and CDR2 (germline): MDHEN, SYDVKM.

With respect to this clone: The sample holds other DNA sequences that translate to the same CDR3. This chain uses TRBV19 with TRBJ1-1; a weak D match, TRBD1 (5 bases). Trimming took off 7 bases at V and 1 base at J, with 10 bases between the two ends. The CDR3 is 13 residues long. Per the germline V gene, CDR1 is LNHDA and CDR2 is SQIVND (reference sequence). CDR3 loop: CASTRQPNTEAFF. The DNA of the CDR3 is TGTGCCAGTACTAGACAGCCGAACACTGAAGCTTTCTTT.

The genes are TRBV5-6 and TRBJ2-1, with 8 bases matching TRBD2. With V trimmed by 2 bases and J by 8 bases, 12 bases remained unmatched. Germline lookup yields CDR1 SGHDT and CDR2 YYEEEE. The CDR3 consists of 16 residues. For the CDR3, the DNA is TGTGCCAGCAGCTTAACCCGGGAGGGGATTATGGATGAGCAGTTCTTC. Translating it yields CASSLTREGIMDEQFF.

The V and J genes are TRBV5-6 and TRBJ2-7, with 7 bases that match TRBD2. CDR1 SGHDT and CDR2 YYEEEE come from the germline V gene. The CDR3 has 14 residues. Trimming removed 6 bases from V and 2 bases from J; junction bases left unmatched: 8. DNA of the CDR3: TGTGCCAGCATGGAGGCGGGGGTAACCTACGAGCAGTACTTC. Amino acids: CASMEAGVTYEQYF. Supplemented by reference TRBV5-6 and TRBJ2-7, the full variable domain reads DAGVTQSPTHLIKTRGQQVTLRCSPKSGHDTVSWYQQALGQGPQFIFQYYEEEERQRGNFPDRFSGHQFPNYSSELNVNALLLGDSALYLCASMEAGVTYEQYFGPGTRLTVT.

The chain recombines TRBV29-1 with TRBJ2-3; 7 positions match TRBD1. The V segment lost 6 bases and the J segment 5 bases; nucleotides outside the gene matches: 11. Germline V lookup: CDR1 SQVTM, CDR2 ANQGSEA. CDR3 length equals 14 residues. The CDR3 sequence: CSVRDSGGGDTQYF. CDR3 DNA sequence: TGCAGCGTGAGGGACAGTGGCGGTGGAGATACGCAGTATTTT.

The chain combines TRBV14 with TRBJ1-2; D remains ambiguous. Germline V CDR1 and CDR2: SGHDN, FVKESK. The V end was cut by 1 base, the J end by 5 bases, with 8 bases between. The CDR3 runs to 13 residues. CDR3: CASSQGLQYGYTF. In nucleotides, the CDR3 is TGTGCCAGCAGCCAAGGACTTCAATATGGCTACACCTTC.

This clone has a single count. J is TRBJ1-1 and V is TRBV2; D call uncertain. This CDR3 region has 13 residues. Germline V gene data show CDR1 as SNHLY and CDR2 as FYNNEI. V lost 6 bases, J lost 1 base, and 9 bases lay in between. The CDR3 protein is CASSYTENTEAFF. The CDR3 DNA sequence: TGTGCCAGCAGCTATACAGAGAACACTGAAGCTTTCTTT.

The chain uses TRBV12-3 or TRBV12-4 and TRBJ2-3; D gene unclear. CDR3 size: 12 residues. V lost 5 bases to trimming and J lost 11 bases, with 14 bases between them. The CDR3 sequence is CASSNSRFGQYF. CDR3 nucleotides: TGTGCCAGCAGTAATAGTCGTTTTGGGCAGTATTTT.

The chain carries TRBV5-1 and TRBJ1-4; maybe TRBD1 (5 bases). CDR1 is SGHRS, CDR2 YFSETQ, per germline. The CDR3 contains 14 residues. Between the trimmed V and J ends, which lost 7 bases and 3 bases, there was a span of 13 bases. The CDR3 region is CASAPGVANEKLFF. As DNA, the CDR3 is TGCGCCAGCGCCCCGGGGGTTGCTAATGAAAAACTGTTTTTT.

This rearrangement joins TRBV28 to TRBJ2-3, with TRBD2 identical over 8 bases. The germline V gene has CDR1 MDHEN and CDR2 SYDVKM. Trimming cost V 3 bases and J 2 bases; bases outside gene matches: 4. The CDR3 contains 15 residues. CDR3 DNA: TGTGCCAGCAGTTTCCGGGAGGGTCACACAGATACGCAGTATTTT. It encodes CASSFREGHTDTQYF.

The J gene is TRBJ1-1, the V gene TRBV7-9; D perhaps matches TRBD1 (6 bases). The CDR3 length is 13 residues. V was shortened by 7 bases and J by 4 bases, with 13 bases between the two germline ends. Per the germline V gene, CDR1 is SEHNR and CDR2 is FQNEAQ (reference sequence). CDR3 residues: CASTPWGRTEAFF. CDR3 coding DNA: TGTGCCAGCACCCCTTGGGGGCGCACTGAAGCTTTCTTT.

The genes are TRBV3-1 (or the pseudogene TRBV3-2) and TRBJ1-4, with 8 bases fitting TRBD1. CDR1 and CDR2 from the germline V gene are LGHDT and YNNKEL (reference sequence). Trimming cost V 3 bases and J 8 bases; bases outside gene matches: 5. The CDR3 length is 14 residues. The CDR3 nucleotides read TGTGCCAGCAGCCAGGGGACAGGCTTGGAAAAACTGTTTTTT. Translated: CASSQGTGLEKLFF.

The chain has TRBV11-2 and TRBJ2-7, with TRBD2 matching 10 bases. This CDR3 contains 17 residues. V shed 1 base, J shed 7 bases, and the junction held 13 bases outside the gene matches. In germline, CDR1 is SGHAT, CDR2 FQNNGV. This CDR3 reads CASSLVAPSSGRQEQYF. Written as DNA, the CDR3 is TGTGCCAGCAGCTTAGTTGCCCCGTCTAGCGGGAGACAGGAGCAGTACTTC.

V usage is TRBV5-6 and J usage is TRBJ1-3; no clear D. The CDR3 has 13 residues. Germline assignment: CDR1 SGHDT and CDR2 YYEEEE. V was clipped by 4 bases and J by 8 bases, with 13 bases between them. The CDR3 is CASSTSGHYTIYF. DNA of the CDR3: TGTGCCAGCAGCACCTCAGGTCACTACACCATATATTTT.

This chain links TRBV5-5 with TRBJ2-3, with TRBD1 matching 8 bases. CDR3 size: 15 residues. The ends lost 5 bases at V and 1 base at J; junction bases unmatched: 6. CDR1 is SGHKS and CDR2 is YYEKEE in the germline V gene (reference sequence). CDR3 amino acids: CASSSGQVGTDTQYF. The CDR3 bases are TGTGCCAGCAGTTCGGGACAGGTGGGCACAGATACGCAGTATTTT.

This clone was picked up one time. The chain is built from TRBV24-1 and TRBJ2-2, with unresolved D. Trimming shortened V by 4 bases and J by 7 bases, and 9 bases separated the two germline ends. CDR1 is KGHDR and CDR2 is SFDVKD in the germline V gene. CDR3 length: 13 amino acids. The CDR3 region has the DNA TGTGCCACCAGTGACCGTATTATCGGGGAGCTGTTTTTT. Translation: CATSDRIIGELFF.

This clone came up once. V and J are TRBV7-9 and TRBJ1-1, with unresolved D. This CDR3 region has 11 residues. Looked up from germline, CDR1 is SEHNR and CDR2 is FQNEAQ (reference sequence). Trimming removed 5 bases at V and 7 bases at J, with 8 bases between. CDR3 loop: CASSPSGEAFF. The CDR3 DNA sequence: TGTGCCAGCAGCCCCAGTGGTGAAGCTTTCTTT.

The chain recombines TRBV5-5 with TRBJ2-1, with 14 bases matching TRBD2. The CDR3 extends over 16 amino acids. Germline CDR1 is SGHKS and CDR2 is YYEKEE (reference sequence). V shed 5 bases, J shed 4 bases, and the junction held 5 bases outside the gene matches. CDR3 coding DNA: TGTGCCAGCAGGACTAGCGGGAGGGCCGAATACAATGAGCAGTTCTTC. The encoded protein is CASRTSGRAEYNEQFF.

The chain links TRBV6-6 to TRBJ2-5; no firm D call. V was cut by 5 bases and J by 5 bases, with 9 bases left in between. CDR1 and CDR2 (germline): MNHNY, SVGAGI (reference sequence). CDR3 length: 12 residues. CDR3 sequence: CASSRPLETQYF. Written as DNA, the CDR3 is TGTGCCAGCAGTCGCCCCCTGGAGACCCAGTACTTC.

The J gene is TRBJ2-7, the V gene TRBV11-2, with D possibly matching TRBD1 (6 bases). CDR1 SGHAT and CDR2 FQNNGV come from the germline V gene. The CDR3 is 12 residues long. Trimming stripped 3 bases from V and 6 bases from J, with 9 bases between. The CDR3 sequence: CASSFGQIEQYF. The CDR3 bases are TGTGCCAGCAGCTTTGGACAGATCGAGCAGTACTTC.